One sample yielded the 11 T cell receptor beta chains listed below, sequenced in a study of cytomegalovirus exposure and HLA in healthy donors. It was with 60 Vbeta and 13 Jbeta primers that the PCR ran. The data were produced by immunoSEQ multiplex PCR, yet TCRdb's version contains in-frame clones alone and is incomplete. The repertoire consists of under 150,000 clones, with about three quarters occurring once and the leading ten covering 6.8%. Source material: PBMCs. The source of these receptors is a middle-aged man in good health and CMV-seropositive.

The CDR3 loop reads CARSSDRGPEQYF. CDR3 DNA sequence: TGTGCCAGAAGCTCGGACAGGGGGCCTGAGCAGTACTTC. The chain carries TRBV5-3 and TRBJ2-7, with 11 bases that match TRBD1. TRBV5-3 is sorted into the ORF group, with uncertain function. The CDR3 totals 13 residues. Trimming cost V 3 bases and J 7 bases; bases outside gene matches: 3.

The chain combines TRBV28 with TRBJ2-7; TRBD1 agrees at 8 bases. Per the germline V gene, CDR1 is MDHEN and CDR2 is SYDVKM. J gave up 5 bases and V 7 bases, and 7 bases lay outside the gene matches. This CDR3 has 13 residues. The CDR3 loop reads CASTRQGTHEQYF. The CDR3 DNA is TGTGCCAGCACGCGACAGGGGACTCACGAGCAGTACTTC.

V is TRBV4-2 and J is TRBJ2-5; 12 bases line up with TRBD2. The DNA end is a closer match to TRBJ2-7, so the J assignment may be wrong. This CDR3 comprises 17 residues. Germline V gene data show CDR1 as LGHNA and CDR2 as YNFKEQ. CDR3 nucleotides: TGTGCCAGCAGCCAAGATACTAGCGGGAGGCGTTCCTACGAGCAGTACTTC. Residues: CASSQDTSGRRSYEQYF.

The J gene is TRBJ1-2, the V gene TRBV5-1, with no clear D. There are 14 residues in the CDR3. Trimming took off 0 bases at V and 7 bases at J, with 13 bases between the two ends. Germline values: CDR1 SGHRS, CDR2 YFSETQ. The CDR3 loop reads CASSLGAPRIGYTF. CDR3 in DNA: TGCGCCAGCAGCTTGGGTGCGCCGCGGATTGGCTACACCTTC.

This sequence joins TRBV11-1 and TRBJ2-2; D unresolved. The V and J ends lost 1 base and 5 bases respectively, with 5 bases between them. Germline V gives CDR1 SGHAT, CDR2 FQDESV (reference sequence). This CDR3 spans 13 amino acids. The CDR3 loop reads CASSLVRTGELFF. CDR3 sequence (DNA): TGTGCCAGCAGCTTAGTTCGGACCGGGGAGCTGTTTTTT.

This clone occurred a few times. The V gene is TRBV6-5, the J gene TRBJ1-5; 9 positions agree with TRBD1. The germline CDR1 and CDR2 sequences are MNHEY and SVGAGI. Trimming cost V 6 bases and J 7 bases; bases outside gene matches: 7. This CDR3 spans 14 amino acids. The CDR3 loop reads CASSKTGGEQPQHF. CDR3 sequence (DNA): TGTGCCAGCAGCAAGACAGGGGGAGAACAGCCCCAGCATTTT.

V gene TRBV7-2 combines with J gene TRBJ2-3, with 7 bases fitting TRBD1. V was pared by 1 base and J by 4 bases, with 8 bases of the junction left unmatched. Germline CDR1 and CDR2: SGHTA and FQGNSA. The CDR3 sequence is 16 residues long. The CDR3 is CASSLVGRQGADTQYF. CDR3 DNA: TGTGCCAGCAGCTTAGTAGGTCGGCAGGGGGCAGATACGCAGTATTTT.

The chain is built from TRBV5-6 and TRBJ1-5; possible D gene TRBD1, 6 bases. The V end was cut by 4 bases, the J end by 0 bases, with 11 bases between. Germline V gene lookup returns CDR1 SGHDT and CDR2 YYEEEE. The CDR3 is 15 residues long. The CDR3 sequence: CASSTQGISNQPQHF. The CDR3 nucleotides read TGTGCCAGCAGCACCCAGGGGATTAGCAATCAGCCCCAGCATTTT.

This chain uses TRBV6-5 with TRBJ2-5; perhaps TRBD2 as D (6 bases). The CDR3 is 14 amino acids. Trimming took 6 bases from V and 5 from J, leaving 16 bases between them. Germline V gene lookup returns CDR1 MNHEY and CDR2 SVGAGI. The CDR3 sequence: CASSRVSGEETQYF. The CDR3 nucleotides are TGTGCCAGCAGCCGCGTCTCGGGAGAGGAGACCCAGTACTTC.

The chain carries TRBV28 and TRBJ1-5; D uncertain. Germline V lookup: CDR1 MDHEN, CDR2 SYDVKM. The CDR3 is 13 residues long. Deletions cut 4 bases from V and 2 bases from J, with 6 bases between. For the CDR3, the DNA is TGTGCCAGCAGTTCGGTCGGCAATCAGCCCCAGCATTTT. Its translation is CASSSVGNQPQHF.

The rearrangement uses TRBV19 and TRBJ2-2, with D perhaps TRBD1 (6 bases). This CDR3 spans 14 amino acids. The germline gives CDR1 LNHDA, CDR2 SQIVND (reference sequence). V gave up 3 bases and J gave up 1 base, with 6 bases separating them. The CDR3 sequence: CASSIRGNTGELFF. The CDR3 DNA follows: TGTGCCAGTAGTATCAGGGGGAACACCGGGGAGCTGTTTTTT.